This T cell receptor beta chain was recorded in a study of blood T cell repertoires in COVID-19. Study summary: In each case, the material was cDNA or gDNA derived from T cells, B-cell-depleted T cells, or PBMCs.

Germline CDR1 and CDR2: MNHEY and SVGAGI. Deletions cut 11 bases from V and 3 bases from J, with 17 bases between. This CDR3 is 14 amino acids long. This table comes from immunoSEQ multiplex PCR, and its TCRdb copy is limited to in-frame clones, with some not included. This table holds about 39,000 clones, roughly 85% found once. Sequences were obtained from peripheral blood. This TCR came from a man aged 60 to 75 with acute or convalescent COVID-19. V usage is TRBV6-5 and J usage is TRBJ1-5; no definite D call. CDR3 DNA: TGTGCCTCTTCCGAGAGAGGTTACAATCAGCCCCAGCATTTT. Its translation: CASSERGYNQPQHF.